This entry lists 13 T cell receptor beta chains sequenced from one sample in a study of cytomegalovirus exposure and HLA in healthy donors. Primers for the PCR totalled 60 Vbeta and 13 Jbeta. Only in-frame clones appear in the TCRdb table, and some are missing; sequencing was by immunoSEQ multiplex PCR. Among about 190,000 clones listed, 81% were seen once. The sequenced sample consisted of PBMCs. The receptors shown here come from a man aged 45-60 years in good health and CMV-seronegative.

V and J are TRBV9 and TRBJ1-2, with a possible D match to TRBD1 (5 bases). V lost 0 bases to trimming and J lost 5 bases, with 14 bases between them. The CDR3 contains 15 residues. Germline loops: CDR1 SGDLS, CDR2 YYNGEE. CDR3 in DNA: TGTGCCAGCAGCGTAGAAGTGACAGCCTTTTATGGCTACACCTTC. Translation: CASSVEVTAFYGYTF.

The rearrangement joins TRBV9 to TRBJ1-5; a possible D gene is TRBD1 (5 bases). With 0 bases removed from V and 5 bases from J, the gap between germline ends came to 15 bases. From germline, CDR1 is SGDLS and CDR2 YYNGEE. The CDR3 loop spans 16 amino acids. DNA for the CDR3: TGTGCCAGCAGCGTAGTGACCCCCCTAGGGGATCAGCCCCAGCATTTT. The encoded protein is CASSVVTPLGDQPQHF.

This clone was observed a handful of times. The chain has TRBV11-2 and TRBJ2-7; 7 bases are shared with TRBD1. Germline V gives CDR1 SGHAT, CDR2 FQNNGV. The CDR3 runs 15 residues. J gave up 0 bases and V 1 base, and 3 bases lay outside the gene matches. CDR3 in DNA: TGTGCCAGCAGCTTAGCGCCAGGGGGCTCCTACGAGCAGTACTTC. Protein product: CASSLAPGGSYEQYF.

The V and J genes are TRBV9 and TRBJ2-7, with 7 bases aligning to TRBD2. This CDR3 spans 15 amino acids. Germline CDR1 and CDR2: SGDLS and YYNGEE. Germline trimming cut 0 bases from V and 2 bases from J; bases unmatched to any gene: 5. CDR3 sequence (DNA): TGTGCCAGCAGCGTAGATGGCGGGGGTACCTACGAGCAGTACTTC. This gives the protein CASSVDGGGTYEQYF.

The CDR3 coding sequence is TGCGCCAGCAGCTTGACAGGGGCAGATTCACCCCTCCACTTT. Residues: CASSLTGADSPLHF. The V gene is TRBV5-1, the J gene TRBJ1-6, with 7 bases fitting TRBD1. With 1 base clipped from V and 8 bases from J, the junction kept 3 bases outside the gene matches. This CDR3 comprises 14 residues. In germline, CDR1 is SGHRS, CDR2 YFSETQ.

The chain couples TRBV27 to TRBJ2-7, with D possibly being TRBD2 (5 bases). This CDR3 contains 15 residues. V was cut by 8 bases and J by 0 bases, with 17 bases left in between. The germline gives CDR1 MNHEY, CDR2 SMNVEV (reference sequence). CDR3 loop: CASSVAGEVSYEQYF. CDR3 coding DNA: TGTGCCAGCTCAGTTGCGGGTGAGGTCTCCTACGAGCAGTACTTC.

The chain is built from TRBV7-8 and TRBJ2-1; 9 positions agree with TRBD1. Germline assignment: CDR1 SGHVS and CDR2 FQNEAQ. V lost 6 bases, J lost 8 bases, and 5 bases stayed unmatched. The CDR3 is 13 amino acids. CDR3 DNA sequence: TGTGCCAGCAGATTGGACAGGGGAGATGAGCAGTTCTTC. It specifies CASRLDRGDEQFF.

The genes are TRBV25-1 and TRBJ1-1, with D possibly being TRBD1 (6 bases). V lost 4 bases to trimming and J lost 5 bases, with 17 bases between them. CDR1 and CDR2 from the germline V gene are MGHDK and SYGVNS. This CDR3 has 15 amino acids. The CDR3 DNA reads TGTGCCAGCAGTGGACTTGGGGGCGTTGAGACTGAAGCTTTCTTT. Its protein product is CASSGLGGVETEAFF.

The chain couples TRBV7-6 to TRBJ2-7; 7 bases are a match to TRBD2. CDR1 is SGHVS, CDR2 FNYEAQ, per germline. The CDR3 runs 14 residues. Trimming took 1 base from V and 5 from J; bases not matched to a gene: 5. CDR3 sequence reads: CASSLDGGRNEQYF. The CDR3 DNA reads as TGTGCCAGCAGCTTAGACGGGGGGAGGAACGAGCAGTACTTC.

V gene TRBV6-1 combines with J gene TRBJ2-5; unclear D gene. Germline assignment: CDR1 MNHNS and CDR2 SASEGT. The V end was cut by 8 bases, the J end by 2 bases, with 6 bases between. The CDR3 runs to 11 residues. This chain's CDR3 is CASLSQETQYF. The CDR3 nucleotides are TGTGCCAGCCTATCACAAGAGACCCAGTACTTC.

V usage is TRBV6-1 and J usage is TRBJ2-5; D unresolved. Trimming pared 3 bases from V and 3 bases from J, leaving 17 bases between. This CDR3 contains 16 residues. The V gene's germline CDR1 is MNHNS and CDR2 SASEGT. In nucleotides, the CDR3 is TGTGCCAGCAGTGAGGGCGTAAGGCACCCCGAAGAGACCCAGTACTTC. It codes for CASSEGVRHPEETQYF.

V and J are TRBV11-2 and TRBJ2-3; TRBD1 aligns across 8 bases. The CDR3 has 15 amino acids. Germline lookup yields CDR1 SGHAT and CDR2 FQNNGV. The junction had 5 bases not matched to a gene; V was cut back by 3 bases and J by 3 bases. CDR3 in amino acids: CASSLVRGLTDTQYF. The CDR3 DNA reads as TGTGCCAGCAGCTTGGTCAGGGGGCTTACAGATACGCAGTATTTT.

CDR3: CASSPTAGSGIAFF. CDR3 in DNA: TGTGCCAGCTCACCGACGGCAGGGTCGGGTATAGCTTTCTTT. This chain connects TRBV18 to TRBJ1-1, with D possibly TRBD1 on 5 matching bases. From germline, CDR1 is KGHSH and CDR2 LQKENI. This CDR3 is built from 14 residues. V lost 3 bases, J lost 10 bases, and 18 bases lay in between.